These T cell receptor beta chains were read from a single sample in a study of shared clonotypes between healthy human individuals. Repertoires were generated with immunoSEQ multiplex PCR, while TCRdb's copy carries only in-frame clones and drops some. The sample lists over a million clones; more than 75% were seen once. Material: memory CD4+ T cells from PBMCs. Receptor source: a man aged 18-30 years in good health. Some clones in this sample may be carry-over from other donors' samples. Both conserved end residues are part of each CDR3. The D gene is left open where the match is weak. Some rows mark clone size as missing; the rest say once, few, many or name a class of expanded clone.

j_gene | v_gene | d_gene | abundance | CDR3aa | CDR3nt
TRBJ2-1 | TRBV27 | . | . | CASSSQGPSYNEQFF | TGTGCCAGCAGCTCCCAAGGACCCTCCTACAATGAGCAGTTCTTC
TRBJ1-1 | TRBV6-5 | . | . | CASSPGGEAFF | TGTGCCAGCAGCCCTGGGGGAGAAGCTTTCTTT
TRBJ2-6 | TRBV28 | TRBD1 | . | CASSLTGTGGGPGANVLTF | TGTGCCAGCAGCCTAACGGGGACAGGTGGAGGCCCTGGGGCCAACGTCCTGACTTTC
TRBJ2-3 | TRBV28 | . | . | CAIAGTDTQYF | TGTGCCATTGCCGGCACAGATACGCAGTATTTT
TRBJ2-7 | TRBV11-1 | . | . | CASSPSTVSYEQYF | TGTGCCAGCAGCCCCTCGACGGTATCCTACGAGCAGTACTTC
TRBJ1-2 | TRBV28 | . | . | CASSPRSGGYTF | TGTGCCAGCAGTCCACGGTCGGGTGGCTACACCTTC
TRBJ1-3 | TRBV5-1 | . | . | CASSLLGIGSGNTIYF | TGCGCCAGCAGCCTATTAGGCATAGGCTCTGGAAACACCATATATTTT
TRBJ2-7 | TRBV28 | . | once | CASSLSVYYEQYF | TGTGCCAGCAGTTTATCTGTATATTACGAGCAGTACTTC
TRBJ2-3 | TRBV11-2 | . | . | CASSLEANTQYF | TGTGCCAGCAGCTTAGAGGCGAATACGCAGTATTTT
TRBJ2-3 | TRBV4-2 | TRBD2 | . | CASSLRIGLAGEGGADTQYF | TGTGCCAGCAGCCTTAGGATAGGACTAGCGGGAGAGGGGGGGGCAGATACGCAGTATTTT
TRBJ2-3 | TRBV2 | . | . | CASSVSHPDTQYF | TGTGCCAGCAGTGTCAGCCACCCAGATACGCAGTATTTT
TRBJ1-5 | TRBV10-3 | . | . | CAISESLGRGNQPQHF | TGTGCCATCAGTGAGTCGCTGGGCCGGGGCAATCAGCCCCAGCATTTT
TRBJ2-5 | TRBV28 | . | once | CASGLQGWETQYF | TGTGCCAGCGGCCTACAGGGATGGGAGACCCAGTACTTC
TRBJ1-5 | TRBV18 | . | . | CASSPGGNNQPQHF | TGTGCCAGCTCACCAGGGGGAAACAATCAGCCCCAGCATTTT
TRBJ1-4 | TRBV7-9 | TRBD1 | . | CASSWDRVGFGEKLFF | TGTGCCAGCAGCTGGGACAGGGTCGGGTTCGGGGAAAAACTGTTTTTT
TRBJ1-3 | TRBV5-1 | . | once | CASSPDITGNTIYF | TGCGCCAGCAGCCCGGACATTACTGGAAACACCATATATTTT
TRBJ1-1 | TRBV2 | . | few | CASSDFGTEAFF | TGTGCCAGCAGTGATTTTGGCACTGAAGCTTTCTTT
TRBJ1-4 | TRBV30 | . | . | CAWSVSGDLGVFF | TGTGCCTGGAGTGTTTCTGGCGACCTCGGAGTGTTTTTT
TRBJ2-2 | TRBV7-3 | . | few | CASSYGLGGAGELFF | TGTGCCAGCAGCTACGGGCTAGGAGGAGCCGGGGAGCTGTTTTTT
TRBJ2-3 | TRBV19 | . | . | CASSILENSPQYF | TGTGCCAGTAGTATCCTAGAGAACTCCCCGCAGTATTTT
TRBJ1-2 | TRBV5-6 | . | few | CASSLGEARGYTF | TGTGCCAGCAGCTTAGGAGAGGCCAGGGGCTACACCTTC
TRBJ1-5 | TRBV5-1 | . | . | CASSLDALAQPQHF | TGCGCCAGCAGCTTGGATGCGTTGGCTCAGCCCCAGCATTTT